The T cell receptor beta chain described here comes from a study of cytomegalovirus exposure and HLA in healthy donors. Study findings and constraints: The study labeled about 160 TCR beta chains cytomegalovirus-associated.

Worth noting for this clone: The antigen is unknown.

Primers for the PCR totalled 60 Vbeta and 13 Jbeta. Here immunoSEQ multiplex PCR was the method, and the copy in TCRdb shows in-frame clones only, minus some. The table has over 150,000 clones, around nine tenths seen once. This CDR3 region has 13 residues. The junction had 2 bases not matched to a gene; V was cut back by 3 bases and J by 4 bases. Looked up from germline, CDR1 is KGHSH and CDR2 is LQKENI. The genes are TRBV18 and TRBJ1-1; 7 nucleotides agree with TRBD1. The sequenced material came from PBMCs. The sequence was collected from a woman in her thirties in good health and CMV-seronegative. The CDR3 sequence is CASSPGQLTEAFF. The CDR3 DNA follows: TGTGCCAGCTCACCGGGACAGCTCACTGAAGCTTTCTTT.